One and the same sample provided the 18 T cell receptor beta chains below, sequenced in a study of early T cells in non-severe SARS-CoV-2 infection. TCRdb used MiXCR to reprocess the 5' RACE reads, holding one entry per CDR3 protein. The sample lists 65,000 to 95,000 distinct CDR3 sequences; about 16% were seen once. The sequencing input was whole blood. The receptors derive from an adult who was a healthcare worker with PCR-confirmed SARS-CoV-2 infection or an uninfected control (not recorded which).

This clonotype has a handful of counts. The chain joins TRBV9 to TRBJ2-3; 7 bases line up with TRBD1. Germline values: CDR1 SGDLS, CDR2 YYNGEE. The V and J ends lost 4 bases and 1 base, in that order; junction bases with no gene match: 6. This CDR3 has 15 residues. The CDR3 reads CASSFSGTGTDTQYF. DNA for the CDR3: TGTGCCAGCAGCTTCTCCGGGACAGGCACAGATACGCAGTATTTT.

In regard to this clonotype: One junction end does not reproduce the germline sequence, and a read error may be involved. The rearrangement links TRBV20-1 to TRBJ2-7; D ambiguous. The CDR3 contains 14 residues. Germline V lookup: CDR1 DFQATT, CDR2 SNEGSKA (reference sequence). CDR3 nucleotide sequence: TGCAGTGCTAGAGGTCCCGTACATACCTACGAGCGGTACTTC. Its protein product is CSARGPVHTYERYF.

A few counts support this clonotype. The CDR3 DNA is TGTGCCAGCAGCTTGGGCAGGGAAGGCAATCAGCCCCAGCATTTT. Translation gives CASSLGREGNQPQHF. This rearrangement joins TRBV5-6 to TRBJ1-5; tentatively, D is TRBD1 (5 bases). This CDR3 spans 15 amino acids. The V and J ends lost 0 bases and 2 bases respectively, with 9 bases between them. Germline CDR1 reads SGHDT; CDR2 reads YYEEEE.

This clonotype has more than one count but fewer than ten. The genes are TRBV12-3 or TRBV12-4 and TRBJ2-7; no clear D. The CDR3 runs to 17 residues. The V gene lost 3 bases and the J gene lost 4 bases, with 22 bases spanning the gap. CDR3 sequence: CASSFSHTVGLRYEQYF. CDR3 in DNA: TGTGCCAGCAGTTTTAGCCACACCGTTGGATTGAGGTACGAGCAGTACTTC.

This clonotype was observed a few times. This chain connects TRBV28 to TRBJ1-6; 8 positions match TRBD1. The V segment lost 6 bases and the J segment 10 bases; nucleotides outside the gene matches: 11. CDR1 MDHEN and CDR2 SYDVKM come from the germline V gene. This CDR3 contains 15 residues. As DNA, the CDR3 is TGTGCCAGCAGCCACCACCTCGGACAGGGATCACCCCTCCACTTT. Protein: CASSHHLGQGSPLHF.

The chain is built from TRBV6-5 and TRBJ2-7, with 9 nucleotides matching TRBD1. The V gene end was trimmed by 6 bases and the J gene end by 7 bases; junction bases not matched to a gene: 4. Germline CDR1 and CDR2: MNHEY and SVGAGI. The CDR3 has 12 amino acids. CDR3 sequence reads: CASRGQGEEQYF. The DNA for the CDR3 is TGTGCCAGCAGGGGACAGGGAGAAGAGCAGTACTTC.

CDR3 sequence reads: CASSNPGESGANVLTF. In DNA form, the CDR3 reads TGTGCCAGTAGTAACCCAGGAGAGTCGGGGGCCAACGTCCTGACTTTC. J is TRBJ2-6 and V is TRBV19; D not certain. The ends were cut back, 4 bases at V and 4 bases at J, with 14 bases in the middle. Germline V gene data show CDR1 as LNHDA and CDR2 as SQIVND (reference sequence). This CDR3 has 16 amino acids.

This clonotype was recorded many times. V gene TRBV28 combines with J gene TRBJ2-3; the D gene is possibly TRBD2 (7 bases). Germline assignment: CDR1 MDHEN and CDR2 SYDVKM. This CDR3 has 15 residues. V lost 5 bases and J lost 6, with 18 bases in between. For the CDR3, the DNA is TGTGCCAGCAGTCTAGAGGGGGGGGGCTCTGATACGCAGTATTTT. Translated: CASSLEGGGSDTQYF.

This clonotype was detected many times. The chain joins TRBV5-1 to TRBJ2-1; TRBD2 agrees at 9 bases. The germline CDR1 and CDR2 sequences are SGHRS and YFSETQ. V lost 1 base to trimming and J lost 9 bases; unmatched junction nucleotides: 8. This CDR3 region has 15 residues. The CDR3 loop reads CASSLLAGEGGEQFF. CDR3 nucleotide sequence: TGCGCCAGCAGCTTGTTAGCGGGAGAAGGCGGTGAGCAGTTCTTC.

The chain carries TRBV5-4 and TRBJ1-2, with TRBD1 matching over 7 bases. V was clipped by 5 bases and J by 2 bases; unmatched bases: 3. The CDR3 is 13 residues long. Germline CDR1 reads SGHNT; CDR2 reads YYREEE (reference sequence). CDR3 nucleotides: TGTGCCAGCAGACCGACAGGGAACTATGGCTACACCTTC. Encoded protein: CASRPTGNYGYTF.

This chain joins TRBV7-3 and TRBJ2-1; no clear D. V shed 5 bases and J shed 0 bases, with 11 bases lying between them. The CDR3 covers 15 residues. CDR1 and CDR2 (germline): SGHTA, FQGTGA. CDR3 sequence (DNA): TGTGCCAGCAGCCCTCAGCTGAGCTCCTACAATGAGCAGTTCTTC. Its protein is CASSPQLSSYNEQFF.

CDR3 amino acids: CASSIDTGNYGYTF. The CDR3 nucleotides read TGTGCCAGTAGTATAGACACCGGTAACTATGGCTACACCTTC. V is TRBV19 and J is TRBJ1-2; D remains unclear. Germline V gene data show CDR1 as LNHDA and CDR2 as SQIVND (reference sequence). This CDR3 has 14 amino acids. The germline V and J ends were trimmed by 0 bases and 1 base, with 6 bases remaining between them.

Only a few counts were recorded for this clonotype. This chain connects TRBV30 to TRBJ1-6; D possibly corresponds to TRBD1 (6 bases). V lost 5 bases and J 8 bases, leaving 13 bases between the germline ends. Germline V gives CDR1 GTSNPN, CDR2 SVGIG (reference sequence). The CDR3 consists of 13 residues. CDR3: CAWASEGDSPLHF. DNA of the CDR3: TGTGCCTGGGCCTCAGAGGGGGATTCACCCCTCCACTTT.

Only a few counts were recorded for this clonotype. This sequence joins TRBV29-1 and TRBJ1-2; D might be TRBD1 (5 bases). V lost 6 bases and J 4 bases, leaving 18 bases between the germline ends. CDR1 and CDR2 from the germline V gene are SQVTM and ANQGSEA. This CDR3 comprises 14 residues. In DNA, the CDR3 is TGCAGCGTACGAGGGGCAGGAACGATCTATGGCTACACCTTC. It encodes CSVRGAGTIYGYTF.

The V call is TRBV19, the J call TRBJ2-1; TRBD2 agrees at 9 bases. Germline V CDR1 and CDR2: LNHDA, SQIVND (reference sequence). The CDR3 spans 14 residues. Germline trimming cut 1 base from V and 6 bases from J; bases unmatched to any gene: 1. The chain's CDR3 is CASSIVSGSNEQFF. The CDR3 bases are TGTGCCAGTAGTATAGTTAGCGGGAGCAATGAGCAGTTCTTC.

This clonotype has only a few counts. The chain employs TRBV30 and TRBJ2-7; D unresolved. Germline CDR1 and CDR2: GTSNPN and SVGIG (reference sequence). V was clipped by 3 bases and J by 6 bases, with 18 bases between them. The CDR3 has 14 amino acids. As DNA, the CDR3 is TGTGCCTGGAGGGCGAAGGGTACCATGGCCGAGCAGTACTTC. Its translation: CAWRAKGTMAEQYF.

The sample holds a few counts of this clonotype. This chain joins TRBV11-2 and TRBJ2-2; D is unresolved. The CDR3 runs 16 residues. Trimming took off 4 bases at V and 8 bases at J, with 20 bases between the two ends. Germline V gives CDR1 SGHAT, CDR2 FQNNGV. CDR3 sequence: CASSSDATFTFGELFF. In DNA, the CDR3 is TGTGCCAGCAGCTCAGACGCCACCTTCACCTTTGGGGAGCTGTTTTTT.

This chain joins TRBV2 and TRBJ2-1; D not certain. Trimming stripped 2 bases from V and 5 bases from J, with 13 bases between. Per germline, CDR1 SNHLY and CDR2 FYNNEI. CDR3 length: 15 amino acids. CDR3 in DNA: TGTGCCAGCAGTGAATTGGCTAGATCCCACAATGAGCAGTTCTTC. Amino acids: CASSELARSHNEQFF.